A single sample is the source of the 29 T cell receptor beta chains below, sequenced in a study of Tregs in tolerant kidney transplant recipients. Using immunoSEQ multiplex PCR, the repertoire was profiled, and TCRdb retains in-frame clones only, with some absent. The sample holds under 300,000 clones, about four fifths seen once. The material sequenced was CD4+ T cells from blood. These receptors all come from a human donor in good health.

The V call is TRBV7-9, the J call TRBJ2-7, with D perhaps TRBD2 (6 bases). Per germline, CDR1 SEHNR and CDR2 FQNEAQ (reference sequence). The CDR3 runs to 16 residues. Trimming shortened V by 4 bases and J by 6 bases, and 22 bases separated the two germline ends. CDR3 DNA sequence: TGTGCCAGCAGCTCCGGGGCCCGGGAGAGTGGCATCGAGCAGTACTTC. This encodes CASSSGARESGIEQYF.

The CDR3 bases are TGTGCCAGCAGCCAAGGGACGGACTATGGCTACACCTTC. This translates into CASSQGTDYGYTF. This rearrangement joins TRBV14 to TRBJ1-2; D not certain. Germline V gene sequence: CDR1 SGHDN, CDR2 FVKESK. Deletions cut 1 base from V and 3 bases from J, with 6 bases between. The CDR3 runs to 13 residues. Using reference TRBV14 and TRBJ1-2 for the parts outside the CDR3, the full variable domain is EAGVTQFPSHSVIEKGQTVTLRCDPISGHDNLYWYRRVMGKEIKFLLHFVKESKQDESGMPNNRFLAERTGGTYSTLKVQPAELEDSGVYFCASSQGTDYGYTFGSGTRLTVV.

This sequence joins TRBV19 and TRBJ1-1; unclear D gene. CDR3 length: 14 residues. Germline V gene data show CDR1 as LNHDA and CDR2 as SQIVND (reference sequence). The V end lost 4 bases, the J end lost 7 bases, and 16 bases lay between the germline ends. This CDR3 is CASSTRHAGLEAFF. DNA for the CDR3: TGTGCCAGTAGTACTCGACACGCTGGACTTGAAGCTTTCTTT.

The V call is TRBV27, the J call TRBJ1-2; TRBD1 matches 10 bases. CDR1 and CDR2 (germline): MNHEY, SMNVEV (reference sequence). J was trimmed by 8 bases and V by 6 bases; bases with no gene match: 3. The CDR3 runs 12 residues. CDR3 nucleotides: TGTGCCAGCAGCCGGGACAGGGGAGGCTACACCTTC. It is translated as CASSRDRGGYTF.

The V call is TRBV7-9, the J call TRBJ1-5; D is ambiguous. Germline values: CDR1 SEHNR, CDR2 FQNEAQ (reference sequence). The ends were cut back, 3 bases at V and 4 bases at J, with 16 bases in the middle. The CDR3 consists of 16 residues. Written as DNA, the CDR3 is TGTGCCAGCAGCTTCGGGTTAGGGCCTCTTAATCAGCCCCAGCATTTT. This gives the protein CASSFGLGPLNQPQHF.

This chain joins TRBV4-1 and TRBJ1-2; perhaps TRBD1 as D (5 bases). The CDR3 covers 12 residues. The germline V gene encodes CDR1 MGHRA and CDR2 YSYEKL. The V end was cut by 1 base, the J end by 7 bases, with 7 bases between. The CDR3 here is CASSQVRGGYTF. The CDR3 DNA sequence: TGCGCCAGCAGCCAAGTAAGGGGTGGCTACACCTTC.

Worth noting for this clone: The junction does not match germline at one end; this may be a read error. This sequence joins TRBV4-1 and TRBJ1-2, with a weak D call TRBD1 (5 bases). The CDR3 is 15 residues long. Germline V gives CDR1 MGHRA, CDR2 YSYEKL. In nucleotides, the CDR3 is TGTGCCAGCAGCCAAGTTAATTCAGGGAACTATGGCTACACCTTC. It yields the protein CASSQVNSGNYGYTF.

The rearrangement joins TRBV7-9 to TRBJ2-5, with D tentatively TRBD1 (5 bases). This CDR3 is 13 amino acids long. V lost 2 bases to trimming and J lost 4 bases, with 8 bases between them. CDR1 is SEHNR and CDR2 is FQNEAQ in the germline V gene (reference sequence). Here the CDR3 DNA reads TGTGCCAGCAGCTTAAGCAGGGTAGAGACCCAGTACTTC. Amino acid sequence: CASSLSRVETQYF.

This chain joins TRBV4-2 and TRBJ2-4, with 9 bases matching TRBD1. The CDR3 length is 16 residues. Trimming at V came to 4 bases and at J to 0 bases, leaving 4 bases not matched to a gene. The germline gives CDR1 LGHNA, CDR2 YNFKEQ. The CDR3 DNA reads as TGTGCCAGCAGCCGATGGGACAGGGTAGCCAAAAACATTCAGTACTTC. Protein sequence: CASSRWDRVAKNIQYF.

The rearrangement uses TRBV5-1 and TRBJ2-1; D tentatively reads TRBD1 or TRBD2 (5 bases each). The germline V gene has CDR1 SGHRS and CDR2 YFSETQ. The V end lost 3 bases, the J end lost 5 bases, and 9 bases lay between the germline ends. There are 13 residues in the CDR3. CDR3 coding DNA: TGCGCCAGCAGCTCGGGACCCCACAATGAGCAGTTCTTC. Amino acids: CASSSGPHNEQFF.

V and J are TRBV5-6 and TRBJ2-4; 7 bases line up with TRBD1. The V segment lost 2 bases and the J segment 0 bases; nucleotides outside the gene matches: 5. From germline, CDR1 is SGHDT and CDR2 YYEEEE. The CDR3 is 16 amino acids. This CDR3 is CASSFLRGLAKNIQYF. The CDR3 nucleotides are TGTGCCAGCAGCTTTCTTAGGGGGCTAGCCAAAAACATTCAGTACTTC. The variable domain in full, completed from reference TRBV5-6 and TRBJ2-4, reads DAGVTQSPTHLIKTRGQQVTLRCSPKSGHDTVSWYQQALGQGPQFIFQYYEEEERQRGNFPDRFSGHQFPNYSSELNVNALLLGDSALYLCASSFLRGLAKNIQYFGAGTRLSVL.

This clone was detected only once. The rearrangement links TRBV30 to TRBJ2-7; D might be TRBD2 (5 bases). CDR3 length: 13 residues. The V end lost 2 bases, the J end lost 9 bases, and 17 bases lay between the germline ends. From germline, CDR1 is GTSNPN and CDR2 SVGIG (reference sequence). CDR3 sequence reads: CAWSNGIALGQYF. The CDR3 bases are TGTGCCTGGAGTAACGGGATCGCCCTGGGGCAGTACTTC. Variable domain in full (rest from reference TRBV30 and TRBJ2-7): SQTIHQWPATLVQPVGSPLSLECTVEGTSNPNLYWYRQAAGRGLQLLFYSVGIGQISSEVPQNLSASRPQDRQFILSSKKLLLSDSGFYLCAWSNGIALGQYFGPGTRLTVT.

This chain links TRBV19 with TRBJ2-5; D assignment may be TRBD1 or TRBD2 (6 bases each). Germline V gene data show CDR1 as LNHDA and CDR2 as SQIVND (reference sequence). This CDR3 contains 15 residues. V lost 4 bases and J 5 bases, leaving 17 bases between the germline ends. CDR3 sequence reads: CASSNPGAHGETQYF. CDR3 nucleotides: TGTGCCAGTAGTAATCCGGGGGCGCATGGGGAGACCCAGTACTTC.

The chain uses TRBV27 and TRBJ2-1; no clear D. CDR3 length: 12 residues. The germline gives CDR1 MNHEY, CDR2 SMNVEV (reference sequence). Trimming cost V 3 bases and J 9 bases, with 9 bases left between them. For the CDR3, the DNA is TGTGCCAGCAGTTTCAATCTCCCTGAGCAGTTCTTC. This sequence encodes CASSFNLPEQFF.

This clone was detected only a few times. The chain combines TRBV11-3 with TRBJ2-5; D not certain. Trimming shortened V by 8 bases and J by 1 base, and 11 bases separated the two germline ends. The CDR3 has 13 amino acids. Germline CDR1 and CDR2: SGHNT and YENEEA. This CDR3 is CASRRSLQETQYF. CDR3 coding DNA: TGTGCCAGCCGTAGATCTCTCCAAGAGACCCAGTACTTC.

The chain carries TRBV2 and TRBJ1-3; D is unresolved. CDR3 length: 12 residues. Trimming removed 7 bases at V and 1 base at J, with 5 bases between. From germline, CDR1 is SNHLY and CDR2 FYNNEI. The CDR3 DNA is TGTGCCAGCACGCAGTCTGGAAACACCATATATTTT. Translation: CASTQSGNTIYF.

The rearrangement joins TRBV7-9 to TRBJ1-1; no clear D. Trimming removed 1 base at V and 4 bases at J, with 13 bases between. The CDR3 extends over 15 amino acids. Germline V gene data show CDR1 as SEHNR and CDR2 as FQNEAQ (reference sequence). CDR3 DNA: TGTGCCAGCAGCTTAGGGTTGGCCAGCCGCACTGAAGCTTTCTTT. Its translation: CASSLGLASRTEAFF.

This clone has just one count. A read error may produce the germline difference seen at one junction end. CDR3 region: CASSFGGQRETQYF. As DNA, the CDR3 is TGTGCTAGCAGCTTTGGGGGCCAAAGGGAGACCCAGTACTTC. V gene TRBV7-7 combines with J gene TRBJ2-5; maybe TRBD1 (6 bases). The CDR3 is made up of 14 amino acids. CDR1 is SSHAT and CDR2 is FNYEAQ in the germline V gene (reference sequence).

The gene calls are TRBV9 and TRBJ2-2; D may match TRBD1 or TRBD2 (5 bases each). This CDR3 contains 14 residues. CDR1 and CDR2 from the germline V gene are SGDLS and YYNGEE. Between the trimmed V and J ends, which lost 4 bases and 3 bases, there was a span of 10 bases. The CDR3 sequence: CASSPGSYTGELFF. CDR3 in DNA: TGTGCCAGCAGCCCAGGGAGTTACACCGGGGAGCTGTTTTTT.

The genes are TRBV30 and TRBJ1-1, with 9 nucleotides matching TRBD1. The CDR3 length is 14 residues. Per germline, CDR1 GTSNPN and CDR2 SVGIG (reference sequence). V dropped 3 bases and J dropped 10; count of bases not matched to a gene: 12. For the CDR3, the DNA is TGTGCCTGGAGGACAGGGGGGGGCCCCCCGGCAGCTTTCTTT. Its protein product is CAWRTGGGPPAAFF.

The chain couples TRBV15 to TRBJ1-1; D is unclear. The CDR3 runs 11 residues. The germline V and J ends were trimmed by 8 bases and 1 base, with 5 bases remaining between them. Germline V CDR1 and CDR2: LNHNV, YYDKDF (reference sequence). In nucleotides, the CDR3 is TGTGCCACCGGAAGGAACACTGAAGCTTTCTTT. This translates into CATGRNTEAFF.

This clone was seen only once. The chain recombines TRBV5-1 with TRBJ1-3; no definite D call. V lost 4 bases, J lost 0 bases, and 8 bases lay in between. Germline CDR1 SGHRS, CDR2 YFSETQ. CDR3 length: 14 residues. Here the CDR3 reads CASSPDPSGNTIYF. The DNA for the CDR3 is TGCGCCAGCAGCCCGGACCCCTCTGGAAACACCATATATTTT.

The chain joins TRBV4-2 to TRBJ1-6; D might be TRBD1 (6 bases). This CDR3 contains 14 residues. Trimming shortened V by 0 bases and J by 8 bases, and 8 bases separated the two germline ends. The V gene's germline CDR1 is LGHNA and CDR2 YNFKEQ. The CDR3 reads CASSQDGTYSPLHF. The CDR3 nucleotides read TGTGCCAGCAGCCAAGATGGGACATATTCACCCCTCCACTTT.

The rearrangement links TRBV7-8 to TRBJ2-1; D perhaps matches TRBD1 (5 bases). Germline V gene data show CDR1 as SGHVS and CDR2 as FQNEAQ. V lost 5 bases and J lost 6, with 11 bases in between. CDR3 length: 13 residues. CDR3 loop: CASSKYRTNEQFF. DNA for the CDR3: TGTGCCAGCAGCAAATACAGGACCAATGAGCAGTTCTTC.

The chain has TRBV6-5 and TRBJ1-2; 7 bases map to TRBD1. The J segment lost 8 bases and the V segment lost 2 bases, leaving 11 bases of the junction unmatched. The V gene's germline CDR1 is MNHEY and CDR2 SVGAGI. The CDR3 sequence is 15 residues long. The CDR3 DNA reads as TGTGCCAGCAGTTACCAATCCGAGACAGGGTTCGGCTACACCTTC. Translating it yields CASSYQSETGFGYTF.

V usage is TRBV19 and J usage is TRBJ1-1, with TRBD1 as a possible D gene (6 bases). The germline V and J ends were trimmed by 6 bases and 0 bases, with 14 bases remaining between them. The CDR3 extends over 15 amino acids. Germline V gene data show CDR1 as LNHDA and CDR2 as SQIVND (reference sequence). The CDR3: CASRISGQMNTEAFF. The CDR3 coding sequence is TGTGCCAGTAGGATATCCGGACAGATGAACACTGAAGCTTTCTTT.

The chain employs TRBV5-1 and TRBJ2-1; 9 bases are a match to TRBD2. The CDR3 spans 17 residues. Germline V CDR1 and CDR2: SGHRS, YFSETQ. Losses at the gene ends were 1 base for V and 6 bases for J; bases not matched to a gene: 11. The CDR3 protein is CASSLSQGTSPINEQFF. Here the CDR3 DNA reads TGCGCCAGCAGCTTGAGTCAGGGGACTAGCCCTATCAATGAGCAGTTCTTC.

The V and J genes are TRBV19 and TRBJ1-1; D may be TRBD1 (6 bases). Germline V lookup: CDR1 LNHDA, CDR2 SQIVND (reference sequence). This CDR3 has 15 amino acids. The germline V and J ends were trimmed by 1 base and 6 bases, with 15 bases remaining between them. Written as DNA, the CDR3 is TGTGCCAGTAGTATAGCTCGGCAGGGGAGGCCTGAAGCTTTCTTT. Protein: CASSIARQGRPEAFF.

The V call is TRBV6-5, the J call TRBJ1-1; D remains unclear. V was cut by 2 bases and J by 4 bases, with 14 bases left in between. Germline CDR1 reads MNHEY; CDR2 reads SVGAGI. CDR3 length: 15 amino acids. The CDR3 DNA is TGTGCCAGCAGTTACAGTGCAGGTTGGGCCACTGAAGCTTTCTTT. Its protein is CASSYSAGWATEAFF.